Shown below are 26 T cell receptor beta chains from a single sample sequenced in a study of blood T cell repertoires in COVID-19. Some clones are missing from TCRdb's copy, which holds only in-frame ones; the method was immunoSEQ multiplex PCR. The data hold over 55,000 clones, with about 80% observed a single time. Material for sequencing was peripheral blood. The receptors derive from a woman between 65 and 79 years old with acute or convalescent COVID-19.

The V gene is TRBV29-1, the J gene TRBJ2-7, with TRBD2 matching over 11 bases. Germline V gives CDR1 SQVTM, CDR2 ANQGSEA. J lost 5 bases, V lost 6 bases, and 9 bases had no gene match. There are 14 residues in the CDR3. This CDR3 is CSVVTSGSFHEQYF. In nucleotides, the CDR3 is TGCAGCGTGGTAACTAGCGGGAGCTTCCACGAGCAGTACTTC.

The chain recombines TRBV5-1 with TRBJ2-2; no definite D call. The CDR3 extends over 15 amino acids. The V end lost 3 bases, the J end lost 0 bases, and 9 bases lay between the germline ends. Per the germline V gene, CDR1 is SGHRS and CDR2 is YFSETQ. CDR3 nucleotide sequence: TGCGCCAGCAGCTCCTTGAACTCGAACACCGGGGAGCTGTTTTTT. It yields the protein CASSSLNSNTGELFF.

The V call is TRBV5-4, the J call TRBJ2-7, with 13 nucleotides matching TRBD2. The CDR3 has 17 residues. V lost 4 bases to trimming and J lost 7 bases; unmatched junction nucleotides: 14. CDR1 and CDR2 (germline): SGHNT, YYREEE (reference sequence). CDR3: CASSGGTSGTYLGEQYF. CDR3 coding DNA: TGTGCCAGCAGCGGTGGGACTAGCGGGACCTACCTGGGAGAGCAGTACTTC.

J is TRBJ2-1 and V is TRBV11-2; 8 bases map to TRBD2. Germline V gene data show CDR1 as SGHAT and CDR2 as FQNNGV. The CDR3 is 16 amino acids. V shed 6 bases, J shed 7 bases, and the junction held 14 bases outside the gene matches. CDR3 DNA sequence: TGTGCCAGCAGGCGTCTCGGCGGGAGGACCGGGAATGAGCAGTTCTTC. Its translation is CASRRLGGRTGNEQFF.

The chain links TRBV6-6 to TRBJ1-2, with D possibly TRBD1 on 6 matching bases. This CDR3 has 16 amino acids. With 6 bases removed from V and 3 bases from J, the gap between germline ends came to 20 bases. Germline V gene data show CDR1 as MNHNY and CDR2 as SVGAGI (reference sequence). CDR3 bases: TGTGCCAGCAGCCTGGTTATAGGCAGGGGATACTATGGCTACACCTTC. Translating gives CASSLVIGRGYYGYTF.

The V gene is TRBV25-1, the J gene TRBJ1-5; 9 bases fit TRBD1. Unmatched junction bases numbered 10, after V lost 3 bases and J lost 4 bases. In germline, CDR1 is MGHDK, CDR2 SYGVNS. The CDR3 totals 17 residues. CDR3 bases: TGTGCCAGCAGTGATGGACAGGGGCCATTTGGGAATCAGCCCCAGCATTTT. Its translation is CASSDGQGPFGNQPQHF.

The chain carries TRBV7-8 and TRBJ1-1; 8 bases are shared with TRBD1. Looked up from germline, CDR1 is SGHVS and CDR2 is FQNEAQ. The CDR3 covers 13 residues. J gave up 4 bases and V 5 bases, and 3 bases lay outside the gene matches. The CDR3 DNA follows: TGTGCCAGCAGCGCCACAGGGGGCACTGAAGCTTTCTTT. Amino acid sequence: CASSATGGTEAFF.

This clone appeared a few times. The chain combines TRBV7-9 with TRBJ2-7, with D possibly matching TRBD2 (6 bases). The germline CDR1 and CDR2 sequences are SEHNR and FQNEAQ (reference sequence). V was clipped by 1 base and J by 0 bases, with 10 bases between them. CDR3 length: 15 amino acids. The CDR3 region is CASSLEYGSSYEQYF. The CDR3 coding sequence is TGTGCCAGCAGCTTAGAGTACGGGAGCTCCTACGAGCAGTACTTC.

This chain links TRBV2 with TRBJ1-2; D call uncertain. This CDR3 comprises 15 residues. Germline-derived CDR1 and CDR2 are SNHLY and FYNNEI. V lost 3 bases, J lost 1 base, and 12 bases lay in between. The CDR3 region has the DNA TGTGCCAGCAGTGAGGCGGGCAGAAGTAACTATGGCTACACCTTC. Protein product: CASSEAGRSNYGYTF.

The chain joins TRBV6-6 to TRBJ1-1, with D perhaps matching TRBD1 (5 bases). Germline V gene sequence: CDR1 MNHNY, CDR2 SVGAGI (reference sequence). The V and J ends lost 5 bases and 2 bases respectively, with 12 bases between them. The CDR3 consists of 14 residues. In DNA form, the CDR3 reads TGTGCCAGCAGTGGGGGGGTCCGTAACACTGAAGCTTTCTTT. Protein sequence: CASSGGVRNTEAFF.

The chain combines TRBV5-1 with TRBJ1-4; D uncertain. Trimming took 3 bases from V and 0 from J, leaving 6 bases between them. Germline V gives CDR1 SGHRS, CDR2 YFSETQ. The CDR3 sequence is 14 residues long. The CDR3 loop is CASSSGTTNEKLFF. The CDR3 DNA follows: TGCGCCAGCAGCTCAGGTACAACTAATGAAAAACTGTTTTTT.

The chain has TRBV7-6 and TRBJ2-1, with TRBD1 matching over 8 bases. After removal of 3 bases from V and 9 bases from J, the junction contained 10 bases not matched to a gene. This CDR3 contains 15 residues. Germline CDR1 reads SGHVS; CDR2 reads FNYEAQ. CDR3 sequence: CASSLDRVGLGEQFF. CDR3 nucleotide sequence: TGTGCCAGCAGCTTGGACAGGGTTGGGTTGGGTGAGCAGTTCTTC.

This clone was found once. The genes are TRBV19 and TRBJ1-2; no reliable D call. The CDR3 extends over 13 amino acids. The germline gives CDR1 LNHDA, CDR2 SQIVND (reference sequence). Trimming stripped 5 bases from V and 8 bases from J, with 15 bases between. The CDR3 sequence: CASSPSGGEGYTF. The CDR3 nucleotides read TGTGCCAGTAGTCCCTCAGGTGGGGAGGGCTACACCTTC. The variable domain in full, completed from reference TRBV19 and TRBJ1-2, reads DGGITQSPKYLFRKEGQNVTLSCEQNLNHDAMYWYRQDPGQGLRLIYYSQIVNDFQKGDIAEGYSVSREKKESFPLTVTSAQKNPTAFYLCASSPSGGEGYTFGSGTRLTVV.

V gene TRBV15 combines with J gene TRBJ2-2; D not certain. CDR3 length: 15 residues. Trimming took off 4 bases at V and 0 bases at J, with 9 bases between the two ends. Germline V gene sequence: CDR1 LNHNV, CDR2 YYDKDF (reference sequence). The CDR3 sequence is CATSTGNSNTGELFF. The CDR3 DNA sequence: TGTGCCACCAGCACAGGAAATTCGAACACCGGGGAGCTGTTTTTT.

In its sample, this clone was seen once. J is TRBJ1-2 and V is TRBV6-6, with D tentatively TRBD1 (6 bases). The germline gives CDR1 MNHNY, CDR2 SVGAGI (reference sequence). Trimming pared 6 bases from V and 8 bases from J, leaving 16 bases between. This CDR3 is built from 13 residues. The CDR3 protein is CASRSGTRGGYTF. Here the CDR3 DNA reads TGTGCCAGCAGGTCCGGGACAAGAGGGGGCTACACCTTC.

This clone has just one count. CDR3 nucleotides: TGTGCCAGCACTCCCCTCGGTGGCGGGGCCTCTAATGAAAAACTGTTTTTT. Translating it yields CASTPLGGGASNEKLFF. V usage is TRBV2 and J usage is TRBJ1-4; D might be TRBD1 (5 bases). The germline V gene has CDR1 SNHLY and CDR2 FYNNEI. Trimming pared 7 bases from V and 3 bases from J, leaving 21 bases between. This CDR3 has 17 amino acids.

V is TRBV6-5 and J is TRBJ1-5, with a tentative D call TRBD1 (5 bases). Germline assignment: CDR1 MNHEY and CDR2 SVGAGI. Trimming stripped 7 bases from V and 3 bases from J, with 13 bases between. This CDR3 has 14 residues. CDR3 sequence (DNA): TGTGCCAGCATTCCCAGGGATTTCAATCAGCCCCAGCATTTT. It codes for CASIPRDFNQPQHF.

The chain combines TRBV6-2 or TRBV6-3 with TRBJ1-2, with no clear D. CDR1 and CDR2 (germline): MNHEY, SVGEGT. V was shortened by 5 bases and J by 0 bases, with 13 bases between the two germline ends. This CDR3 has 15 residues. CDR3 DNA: TGTGCCAGCAGTAACAACGGACTCTCTAACTATGGCTACACCTTC. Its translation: CASSNNGLSNYGYTF.

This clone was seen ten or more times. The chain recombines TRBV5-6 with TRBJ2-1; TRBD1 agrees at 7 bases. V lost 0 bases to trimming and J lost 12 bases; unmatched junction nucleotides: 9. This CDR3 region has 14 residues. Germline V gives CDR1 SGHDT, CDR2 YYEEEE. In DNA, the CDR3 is TGTGCCAGCAGCTTGGGACAGGGCCATTGGGGGCAGTTCTTC. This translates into CASSLGQGHWGQFF.

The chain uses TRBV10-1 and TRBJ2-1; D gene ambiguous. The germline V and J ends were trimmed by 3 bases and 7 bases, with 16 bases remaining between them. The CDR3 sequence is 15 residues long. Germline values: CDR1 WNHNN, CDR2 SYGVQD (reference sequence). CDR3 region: CASSDIAVQPNEQFF. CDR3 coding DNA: TGCGCCAGCAGTGACATCGCGGTTCAGCCGAATGAGCAGTTCTTC.

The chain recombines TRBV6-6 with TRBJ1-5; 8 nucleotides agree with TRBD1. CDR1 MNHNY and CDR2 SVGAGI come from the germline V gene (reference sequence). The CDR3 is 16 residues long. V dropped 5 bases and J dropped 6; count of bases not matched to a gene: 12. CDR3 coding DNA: TGTGCCAGCAGTCCCCCTGACAGGGGAGGGAGTCAGCCCCAGCATTTT. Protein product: CASSPPDRGGSQPQHF.

The CDR3 DNA sequence: TGTGCCAGCAGTTCCCATGGCGGGATACAGTACTTC. Protein: CASSSHGGIQYF. The V call is TRBV12-3 or TRBV12-4, the J call TRBJ2-7, with D possibly being TRBD2 (6 bases). With 4 bases removed from V and 10 bases from J, the gap between germline ends came to 14 bases. CDR3 length: 12 amino acids.

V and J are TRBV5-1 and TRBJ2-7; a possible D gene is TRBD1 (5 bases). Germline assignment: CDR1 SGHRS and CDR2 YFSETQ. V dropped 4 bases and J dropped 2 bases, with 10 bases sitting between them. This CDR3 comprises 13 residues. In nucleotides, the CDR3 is TGCGCCAGCAGCGGCAGGGCGGCCTACGAGCAGTACTTC. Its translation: CASSGRAAYEQYF. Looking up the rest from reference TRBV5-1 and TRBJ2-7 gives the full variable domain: KAGVTQTPRYLIKTRGQQVTLSCSPISGHRSVSWYQQTPGQGLQFLFEYFSETQRNKGNFPGRFSGRQFSNSRSEMNVSTLELGDSALYLCASSGRAAYEQYFGPGTRLTVT.

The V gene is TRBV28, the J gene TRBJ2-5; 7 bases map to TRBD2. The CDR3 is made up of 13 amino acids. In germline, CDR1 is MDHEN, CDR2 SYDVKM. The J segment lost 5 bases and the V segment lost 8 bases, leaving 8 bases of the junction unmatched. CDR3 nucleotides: TGTGCCAGCCGTGGGGGGGGAGTGGAGACCCAGTACTTC. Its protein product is CASRGGGVETQYF.

The DNA for the CDR3 is TGTGCCAGCAGCCCCCGGACCGATGGAGGGACTGAAGCTTTCTTT. The encoded protein is CASSPRTDGGTEAFF. This chain joins TRBV9 and TRBJ1-1; D is undetermined. V was pared by 4 bases and J by 5 bases, with 18 bases between. CDR3 length: 15 amino acids. Germline CDR1 SGDLS, CDR2 YYNGEE.

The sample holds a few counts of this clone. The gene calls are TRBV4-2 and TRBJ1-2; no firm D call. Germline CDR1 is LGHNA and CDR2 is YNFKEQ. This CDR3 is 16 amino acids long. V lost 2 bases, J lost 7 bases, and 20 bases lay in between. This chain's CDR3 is CASSQRQASLGGGYTF. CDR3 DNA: TGTGCCAGCAGCCAACGGCAGGCCTCTCTCGGAGGTGGCTACACCTTC.